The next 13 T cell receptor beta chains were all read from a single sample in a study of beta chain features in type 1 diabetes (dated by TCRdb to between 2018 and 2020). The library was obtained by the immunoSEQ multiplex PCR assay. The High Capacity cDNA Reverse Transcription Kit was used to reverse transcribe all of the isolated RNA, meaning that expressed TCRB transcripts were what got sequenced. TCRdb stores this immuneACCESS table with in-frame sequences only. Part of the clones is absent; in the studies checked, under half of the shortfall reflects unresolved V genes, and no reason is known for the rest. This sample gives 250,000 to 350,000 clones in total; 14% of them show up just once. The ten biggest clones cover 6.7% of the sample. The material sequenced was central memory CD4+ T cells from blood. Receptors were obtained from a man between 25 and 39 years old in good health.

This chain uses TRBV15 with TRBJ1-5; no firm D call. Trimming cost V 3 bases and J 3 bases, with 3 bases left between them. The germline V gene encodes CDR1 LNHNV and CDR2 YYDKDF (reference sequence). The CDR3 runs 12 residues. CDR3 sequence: CATSRPNQPQHF. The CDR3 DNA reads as TGTGCCACCAGCAGGCCCAATCAGCCCCAGCATTTT.

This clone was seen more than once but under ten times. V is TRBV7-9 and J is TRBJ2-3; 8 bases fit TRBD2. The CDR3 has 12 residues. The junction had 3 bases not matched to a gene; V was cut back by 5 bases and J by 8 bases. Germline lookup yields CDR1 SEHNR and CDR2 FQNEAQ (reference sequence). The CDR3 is CASSRGGRTQYF. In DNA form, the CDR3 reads TGTGCCAGCAGCCGGGGGGGACGTACGCAGTATTTT.

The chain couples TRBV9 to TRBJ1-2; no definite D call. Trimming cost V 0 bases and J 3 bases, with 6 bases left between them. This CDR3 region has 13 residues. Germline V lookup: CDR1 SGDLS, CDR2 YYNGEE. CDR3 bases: TGTGCCAGCAGCGTAGACAACCACTATGGCTACACCTTC. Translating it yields CASSVDNHYGYTF.

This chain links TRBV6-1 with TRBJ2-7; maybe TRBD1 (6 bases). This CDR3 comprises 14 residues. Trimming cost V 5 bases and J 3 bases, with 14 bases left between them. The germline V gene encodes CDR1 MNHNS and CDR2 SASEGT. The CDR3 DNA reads TGTGCCAGCAGTTTAGGAGGACAGAGCTACGAGCAGTACGTC. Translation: CASSLGGQSYEQYV.

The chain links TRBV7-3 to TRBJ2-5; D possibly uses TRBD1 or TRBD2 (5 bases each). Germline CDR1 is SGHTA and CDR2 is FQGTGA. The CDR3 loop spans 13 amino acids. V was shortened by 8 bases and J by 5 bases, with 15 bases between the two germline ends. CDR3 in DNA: TGTGCCAGCGCAGTAGGGACGCGGGAGACCCAGTACTTC. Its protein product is CASAVGTRETQYF.

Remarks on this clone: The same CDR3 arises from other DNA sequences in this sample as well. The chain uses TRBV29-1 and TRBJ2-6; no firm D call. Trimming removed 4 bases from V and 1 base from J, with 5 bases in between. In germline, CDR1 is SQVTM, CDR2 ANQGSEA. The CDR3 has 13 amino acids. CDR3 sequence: CSVGVSGANVLTF. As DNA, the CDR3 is TGCAGCGTTGGGGTGTCTGGGGCCAACGTCCTGACTTTC.

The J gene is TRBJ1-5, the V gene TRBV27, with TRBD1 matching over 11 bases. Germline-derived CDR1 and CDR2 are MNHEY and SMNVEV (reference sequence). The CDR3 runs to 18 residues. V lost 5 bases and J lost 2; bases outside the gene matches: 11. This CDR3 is CASSRPGTGGGGNQPQHF. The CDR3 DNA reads TGTGCCAGCAGTCGTCCCGGGACAGGGGGTGGAGGCAATCAGCCCCAGCATTTT.

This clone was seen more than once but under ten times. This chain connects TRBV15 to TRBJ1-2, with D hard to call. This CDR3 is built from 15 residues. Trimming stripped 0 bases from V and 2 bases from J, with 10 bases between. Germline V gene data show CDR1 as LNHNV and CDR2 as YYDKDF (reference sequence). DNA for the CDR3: TGTGCCACCAGCAGAGATAGTAGCAGGAACTATGGCTACACCTTC. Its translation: CATSRDSSRNYGYTF.

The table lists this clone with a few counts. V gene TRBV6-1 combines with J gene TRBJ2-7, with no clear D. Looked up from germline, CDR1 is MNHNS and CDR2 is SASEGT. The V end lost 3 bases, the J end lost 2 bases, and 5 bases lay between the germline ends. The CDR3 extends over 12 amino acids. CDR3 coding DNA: TGTGCCAGCAGTGATACGCCCTACGAGCAGTACTTC. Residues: CASSDTPYEQYF.

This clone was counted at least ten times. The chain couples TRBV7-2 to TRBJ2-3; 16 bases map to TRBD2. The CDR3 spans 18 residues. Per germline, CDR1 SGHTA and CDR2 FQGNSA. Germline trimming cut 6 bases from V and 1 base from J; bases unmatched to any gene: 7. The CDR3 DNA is TGTGCCAGCAGGCCGGGACTAGCGGGAGGGTTGGGCACAGATACGCAGTATTTT. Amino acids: CASRPGLAGGLGTDTQYF.

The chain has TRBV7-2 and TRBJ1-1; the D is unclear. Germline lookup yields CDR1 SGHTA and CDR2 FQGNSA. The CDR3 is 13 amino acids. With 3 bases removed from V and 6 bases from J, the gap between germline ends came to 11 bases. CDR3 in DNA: TGTGCCAGCAGCTTGTGGGTGGAGGCTGAAGCTTTCTTT. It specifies CASSLWVEAEAFF.

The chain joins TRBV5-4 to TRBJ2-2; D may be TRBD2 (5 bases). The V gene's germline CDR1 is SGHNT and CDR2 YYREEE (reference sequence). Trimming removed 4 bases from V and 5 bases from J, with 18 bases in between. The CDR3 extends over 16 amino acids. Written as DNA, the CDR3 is TGTGCCAGCAGCCCTTCGAGGGTGTCAGTAACCGGGGAGCTGTTTTTT. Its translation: CASSPSRVSVTGELFF. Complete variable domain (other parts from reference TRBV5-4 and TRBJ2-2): ETGVTQSPTHLIKTRGQQVTLRCSSQSGHNTVSWYQQALGQGPQFIFQYYREEENGRGNFPPRFSGLQFPNYSSELNVNALELDDSALYLCASSPSRVSVTGELFFGEGSRLTVL.

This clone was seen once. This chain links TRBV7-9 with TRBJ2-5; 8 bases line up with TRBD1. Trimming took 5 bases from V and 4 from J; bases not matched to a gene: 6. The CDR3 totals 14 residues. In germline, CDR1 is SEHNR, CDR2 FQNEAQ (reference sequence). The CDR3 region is CASSQGQGGETQYF. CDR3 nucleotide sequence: TGTGCCAGCAGCCAAGGACAGGGCGGAGAGACCCAGTACTTC.